The 24 T cell receptor beta chains listed next were all sequenced from one sample in a study of molecular identifiers for immune sequencing clone quantification. TCRdb recomputed calls from the PCR reads with MiXCR, one row per CDR3 protein. In the table there are about 630,000 distinct CDR3 sequences, roughly 25% of which are singletons. Sequenced input: naive CD8+ T cells from blood, with Jurkat cell RNA spiked in. Subset specified: FACS-sorted CD8+CD4-CCR7+CD45RA+ naive T cells. These receptors were obtained from a human donor in good health. Some libraries in this study had Jurkat cell RNA spiked in.

The genes are TRBV28 and TRBJ1-3; 9 bases map to TRBD1. The J segment lost 2 bases and the V segment lost 5 bases, leaving 7 bases of the junction unmatched. The CDR3 runs 16 residues. Germline V gives CDR1 MDHEN, CDR2 SYDVKM. CDR3 residues: CASSPPGTGPGNTIYF. In DNA, the CDR3 is TGTGCCAGCAGTCCTCCCGGGACAGGGCCTGGAAACACCATATATTTT.

For this clonotype: A much bigger clone sits one base away, suggesting this may be a read error. This chain uses TRBV9 with TRBJ2-7, with TRBD1 matching 8 bases. The CDR3 runs to 15 residues. Germline loops: CDR1 SGDLS, CDR2 YYNGEE. The CDR3 loop reads CASSVHRDRPYEQNF. The CDR3 region has the DNA TGTGCCAGCAGCGTTCACCGGGACAGGCCCTACGAGCAGAACTTC.

This clonotype has more than one count but fewer than ten. The chain employs TRBV12-3 or TRBV12-4 and TRBJ2-1; D is possibly TRBD2 (5 bases). V lost 5 bases to trimming and J lost 4 bases, with 15 bases between them. The CDR3 is made up of 15 amino acids. The DNA for the CDR3 is TGTGCCAGCAGTCCCGCATGGACGGGGTACAATGAGCAGTTCTTC. It is translated as CASSPAWTGYNEQFF.

This clonotype was picked up many times. This chain links TRBV2 with TRBJ1-5; D ambiguous. The CDR3 length is 13 residues. Germline V lookup: CDR1 SNHLY, CDR2 FYNNEI. V dropped 2 bases and J dropped 1 base, with 3 bases sitting between them. The CDR3 nucleotides read TGTGCCAGCAGTGAATTAAGCAATCAGCCCCAGCATTTT. Translation: CASSELSNQPQHF. The whole variable domain, filled in from reference TRBV2 and TRBJ1-5, reads EPEVTQTPSHQVTQMGQEVILRCVPISNHLYFYWYRQILGQKVEFLVSFYNNEISEKSEIFDDQFSVERPDGSNFTLKIRSTKLEDSAMYFCASSELSNQPQHFGDGTRLSIL.

V and J are TRBV12-3 or TRBV12-4 and TRBJ2-5; TRBD1 agrees at 7 bases. With 6 bases clipped from V and 0 bases from J, the junction kept 7 bases outside the gene matches. The CDR3 runs 15 residues. The CDR3: CASSTWDSDQETQYF. The CDR3 DNA follows: TGTGCCAGCAGCACCTGGGACAGCGACCAAGAGACCCAGTACTTC.

This clonotype was recorded many times. The gene calls are TRBV29-1 and TRBJ2-7, with 12 bases aligning to TRBD1. CDR1 and CDR2 from the germline V gene are SQVTM and ANQGSEA. The CDR3 covers 15 residues. The V gene end was trimmed by 6 bases and the J gene end by 4 bases; junction bases not matched to a gene: 10. The CDR3 spells CSVSDGTGGGYEQYF. The CDR3 DNA sequence: TGCAGCGTCTCGGACGGGACAGGGGGCGGTTACGAGCAGTACTTC.

With regard to this clonotype: Germline is not matched at one junction end, which may reflect a read error. This chain uses TRBV7-8 with TRBJ2-1; 9 bases match TRBD2. Germline V gene lookup returns CDR1 SGHVS and CDR2 FQNEAQ. This CDR3 region has 17 residues. The CDR3 DNA sequence: TGTGCCAGCAGCTTAGGGGCTAGCGGGGACCCCTACAATGGGCAGTTCTTC. As protein: CASSLGASGDPYNGQFF.

This clonotype occurred a few times. The rearrangement uses TRBV20-1 and TRBJ2-5; maybe TRBD2 (5 bases). The CDR3 is 12 amino acids. Germline V gene data show CDR1 as DFQATT and CDR2 as SNEGSKA (reference sequence). Trimming left V 6 bases short and J 5 bases short, with 13 bases between. CDR3: CSAPRRRETQYF. The DNA of the CDR3 is TGCAGTGCCCCCAGGCGGAGGGAGACCCAGTACTTC.

There are many counts of this clonotype. This sequence may be a read error, since a much larger clone differs from it by one base. The chain uses TRBV6-6 and TRBJ2-5; D remains ambiguous. The CDR3 runs 11 residues. The germline CDR1 and CDR2 sequences are MNHNY and SVGAGI (reference sequence). Deletions cut 2 bases from V and 5 bases from J, with 3 bases between. CDR3 bases: TGTGCCAGCAGTTACGTGGAGACCCAGTACTTC. Encoded protein: CASSYVETQYF.

In this sample, this clonotype turned up a few times. V and J are TRBV3-1 and TRBJ2-2, with a possible D match to TRBD2 (7 bases). CDR1 LGHDT and CDR2 YNNKEL come from the germline V gene (reference sequence). Trimming cost V 4 bases and J 6 bases, with 27 bases left between them. The CDR3 totals 19 residues. The CDR3 loop reads CASSPGGQVAKKHPGELFF. The CDR3 DNA reads TGTGCCAGCAGCCCCGGGGGGCAGGTGGCGAAAAAACACCCCGGGGAGCTGTTTTTT. Drawing the rest from reference TRBV3-1 and TRBJ2-2, the complete variable domain is DTAVSQTPKYLVTQMGNDKSIKCEQNLGHDTMYWYKQDSKKFLKIMFSYNNKELIINETVPNRFSPKSPDKAHLNLHINSLELGDSAVYFCASSPGGQVAKKHPGELFFGEGSRLTVL.

This chain joins TRBV19 and TRBJ2-1; the D gene is possibly TRBD2 (5 bases). V gave up 3 bases and J gave up 2 bases, with 11 bases separating them. Germline assignment: CDR1 LNHDA and CDR2 SQIVND (reference sequence). This CDR3 is 15 amino acids long. The CDR3 protein is CASSIRDVTYNEQFF. The CDR3 region has the DNA TGTGCCAGTAGTATTCGGGATGTGACCTACAATGAGCAGTTCTTC.

In its sample, this clonotype was seen a few times. The chain couples TRBV20-1 to TRBJ2-1; no clear D gene. V was cut by 0 bases and J by 0 bases, with 6 bases left in between. In germline, CDR1 is DFQATT, CDR2 SNEGSKA (reference sequence). The CDR3 contains 14 residues. DNA for the CDR3: TGCAGTGCTAGAGATGTGAGCTCCTACAATGAGCAGTTCTTC. It is translated as CSARDVSSYNEQFF.

This clonotype was recorded at least ten times. The rearrangement links TRBV28 to TRBJ2-7; 9 nucleotides line up with TRBD2. V shed 8 bases, J shed 3 bases, and the junction held 5 bases outside the gene matches. Germline V CDR1 and CDR2: MDHEN, SYDVKM. The CDR3 is made up of 13 amino acids. CDR3: CASLAGSHYEQYF. In DNA form, the CDR3 reads TGTGCCAGCCTAGCGGGATCCCACTACGAGCAGTACTTC. Supplemented by reference TRBV28 and TRBJ2-7, the full variable domain reads DVKVTQSSRYLVKRTGEKVFLECVQDMDHENMFWYRQDPGLGLRLIYFSYDVKMKEKGDIPEGYSVSREKKERFSLILESASTNQTSMYLCASLAGSHYEQYFGPGTRLTVT.

This clonotype was counted many times. The chain couples TRBV11-2 to TRBJ2-2; maybe TRBD2 (6 bases). The V and J ends lost 5 bases and 0 bases respectively, with 10 bases between them. This CDR3 has 15 residues. Germline lookup yields CDR1 SGHAT and CDR2 FQNNGV. Here the CDR3 reads CASSQDYTNTGELFF. CDR3 coding DNA: TGTGCCAGCAGCCAGGACTATACGAACACCGGGGAGCTGTTTTTT. The whole variable domain, remainder taken from reference TRBV11-2 and TRBJ2-2, is EAGVAQSPRYKIIEKRQSVAFWCNPISGHATLYWYQQILGQGPKLLIQFQNNGVVDDSQLPKDRFSAERLKGVDSTLKIQPAKLEDSAVYLCASSQDYTNTGELFFGEGSRLTVL.

Regarding this clonotype: A read error is likely, as this CDR3 ends without the conserved phenylalanine or tryptophan. V usage is TRBV3-1 and J usage is TRBJ1-5, with TRBD1 matching 9 bases. The CDR3 loop spans 18 amino acids. J was trimmed by 3 bases and V by 1 base; bases with no gene match: 10. In germline, CDR1 is LGHDT, CDR2 YNNKEL (reference sequence). The CDR3 nucleotides are TGTGCCAGCAGCCAAGCTCCCTGGACAGGGGATCTCAATCAGCCCCAGCATTTA. Translated, it gives CASSQAPWTGDLNQPQHL.

A remark on this clonotype: At one boundary the junction diverges from the germline segment, which might be a read error. The chain combines TRBV29-1 with TRBJ1-4; D is perhaps TRBD1 (5 bases). Germline CDR1 SQVTM, CDR2 ANQGSEA. CDR3 length equals 14 residues. CDR3 loop: CSVRMGRAFEKLLF. In DNA form, the CDR3 reads TGCAGCGTTCGCATGGGCAGGGCTTTTGAAAAACTGTTATTT. Variable domain in full (rest from reference TRBV29-1 and TRBJ1-4): SAVISQKPSRDICQRGTSLTIQCQVDSQVTMMFWYRQQPGQSLTLIATANQGSEATYESGFVIDKFPISRPNLTFSTLTVSNMSPEDSSIYLCSVRMGRAFEKLLFGSGTQLSVL.

This sequence joins TRBV27 and TRBJ2-7, with D perhaps TRBD1 (6 bases). The V gene's germline CDR1 is MNHEY and CDR2 SMNVEV (reference sequence). Trimming pared 5 bases from V and 3 bases from J, leaving 17 bases between. The CDR3 is made up of 15 amino acids. CDR3 sequence: CASSPSTGMGYEQYF. The CDR3 nucleotides are TGTGCCAGCAGTCCGTCTACAGGGATGGGCTACGAGCAGTACTTC.

This chain links TRBV5-5 with TRBJ2-7; D is perhaps TRBD2 (5 bases). Deletions cut 4 bases from V and 4 bases from J, with 15 bases between. The CDR3 covers 14 residues. In germline, CDR1 is SGHKS, CDR2 YYEKEE (reference sequence). The CDR3, as DNA: TGTGCCAGCAGCCCTGGACGGGGTAAATACGAGCAGTACTTC. This encodes CASSPGRGKYEQYF.

The V call is TRBV28, the J call TRBJ1-1, with TRBD1 identical over 7 bases. Germline CDR1 MDHEN, CDR2 SYDVKM. The CDR3 loop spans 13 amino acids. With 4 bases clipped from V and 11 bases from J, the junction kept 10 bases outside the gene matches. Here the CDR3 DNA reads TGTGCCAGCAGTTCCCGACAGGGAGGAAAGGCTTTCTTT. It is translated as CASSSRQGGKAFF.

Concerning this clonotype itself: Possible read error: a much larger clone is one base away. The chain carries TRBV7-9 and TRBJ2-3, with D tentatively TRBD1 (6 bases). Germline assignment: CDR1 SEHNR and CDR2 FQNEAQ (reference sequence). The length of the CDR3 is 17 residues. V lost 2 bases to trimming and J lost 4 bases, with 19 bases between them. CDR3 bases: TGTGCCAGCAGCTTAAATTTCGGACAGTTGAGCGCAGATACGCAGTATTTT. Amino acids: CASSLNFGQLSADTQYF.

The rearrangement uses TRBV28 and TRBJ2-4, with a tentative D call TRBD1 (6 bases). Trimming took off 3 bases at V and 3 bases at J, with 12 bases between the two ends. CDR3 length: 15 residues. CDR1 is MDHEN and CDR2 is SYDVKM in the germline V gene. The chain's CDR3 is CASSFRGTIKNIQYF. Here the CDR3 DNA reads TGTGCCAGCAGTTTTAGGGGGACCATCAAAAACATTCAGTACTTC.

This clonotype was observed many times. The gene calls are TRBV6-5 and TRBJ2-2; possibly TRBD1 for D (6 bases). The CDR3 runs to 16 residues. V lost 5 bases and J lost 5, with 18 bases in between. Per the germline V gene, CDR1 is MNHEY and CDR2 is SVGAGI. This CDR3 reads CASSPTGILVTGELFF. CDR3 DNA sequence: TGTGCCAGCAGTCCTACAGGGATTTTAGTGACCGGGGAGCTGTTTTTT.

This clonotype was seen repeatedly, ten times or more. This rearrangement joins TRBV7-6 to TRBJ2-5; the D gene is possibly TRBD2 (5 bases). The germline V and J ends were trimmed by 5 bases and 0 bases, with 19 bases remaining between them. There are 17 residues in the CDR3. Per the germline V gene, CDR1 is SGHVS and CDR2 is FNYEAQ. The CDR3 nucleotides are TGTGCCAGCAGCCTACTAGGATTGGAAACCTACCAAGAGACCCAGTACTTC. This encodes CASSLLGLETYQETQYF.

This clonotype was counted between two and nine times. The V call is TRBV20-1, the J call TRBJ2-5; D unresolved. V lost 1 base and J lost 5, with 17 bases in between. CDR1 DFQATT and CDR2 SNEGSKA come from the germline V gene (reference sequence). CDR3 length equals 15 residues. The CDR3 sequence is CSARAPFEFAETQYF. CDR3 coding DNA: TGCAGTGCTAGAGCCCCCTTTGAGTTTGCGGAGACCCAGTACTTC.